These 2 T cell receptor beta chains were sequenced from one sample in a study of cytomegalovirus exposure and HLA in healthy donors. Primers for the PCR totalled 60 Vbeta and 13 Jbeta. Repertoires were generated with immunoSEQ multiplex PCR, while TCRdb's copy carries only in-frame clones and drops some. Of around 140,000 clones in the sample, about three quarters are singletons; the top ten hold about 1.7%. The specimen was PBMCs. The receptor set was obtained from a female donor in good health and CMV-seropositive.

This chain links TRBV18 with TRBJ1-2, with no clear D. The CDR3 has 14 residues. With 2 bases removed from V and 0 bases from J, the gap between germline ends came to 7 bases. Germline CDR1 reads KGHSH; CDR2 reads LQKENI. CDR3 sequence: CASSPGQANYGYTF. DNA of the CDR3: TGTGCCAGCTCACCAGGTCAGGCTAACTATGGCTACACCTTC.

The rearrangement uses TRBV18 and TRBJ2-1; D is possibly TRBD2 (6 bases). Trimming removed 2 bases at V and 8 bases at J, with 13 bases between. Germline assignment: CDR1 KGHSH and CDR2 LQKENI. The CDR3 has 14 amino acids. For the CDR3, the DNA is TGTGCCAGCTCACCAACGACAGCTAGCGATGAGCAGTTCTTC. It yields the protein CASSPTTASDEQFF.